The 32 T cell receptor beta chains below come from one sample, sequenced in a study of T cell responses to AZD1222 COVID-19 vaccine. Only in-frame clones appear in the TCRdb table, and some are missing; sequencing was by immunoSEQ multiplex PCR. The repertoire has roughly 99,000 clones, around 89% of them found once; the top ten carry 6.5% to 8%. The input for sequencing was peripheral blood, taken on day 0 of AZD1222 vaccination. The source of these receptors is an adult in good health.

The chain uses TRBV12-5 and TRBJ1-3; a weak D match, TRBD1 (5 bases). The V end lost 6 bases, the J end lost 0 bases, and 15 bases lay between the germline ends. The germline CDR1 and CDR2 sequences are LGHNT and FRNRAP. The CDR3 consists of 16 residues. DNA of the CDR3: TGTGCTAGTGGGCCTCCGAGGGGCAGCTCTGGAAACACCATATATTTT. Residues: CASGPPRGSSGNTIYF.

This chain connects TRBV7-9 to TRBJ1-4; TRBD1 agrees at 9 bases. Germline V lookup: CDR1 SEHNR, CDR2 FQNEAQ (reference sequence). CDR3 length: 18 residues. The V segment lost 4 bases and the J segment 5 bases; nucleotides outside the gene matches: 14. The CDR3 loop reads CASSSMGQGMGVNEKLFF. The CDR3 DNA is TGTGCCAGCAGCTCAATGGGACAGGGTATGGGGGTGAATGAAAAACTGTTTTTT.

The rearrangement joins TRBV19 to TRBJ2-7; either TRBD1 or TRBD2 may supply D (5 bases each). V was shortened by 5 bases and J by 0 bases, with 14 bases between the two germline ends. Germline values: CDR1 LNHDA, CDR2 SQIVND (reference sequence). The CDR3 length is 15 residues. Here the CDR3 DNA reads TGTGCCAGTAGTCGTTGGGCAGGGAGCTCCTACGAGCAGTACTTC. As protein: CASSRWAGSSYEQYF.

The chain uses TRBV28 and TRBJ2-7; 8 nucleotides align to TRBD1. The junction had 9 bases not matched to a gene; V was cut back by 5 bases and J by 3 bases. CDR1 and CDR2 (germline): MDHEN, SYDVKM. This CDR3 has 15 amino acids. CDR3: CASSRTGRNYYEQYF. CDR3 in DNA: TGTGCCAGCAGTAGGACAGGGAGAAACTACTACGAGCAGTACTTC.

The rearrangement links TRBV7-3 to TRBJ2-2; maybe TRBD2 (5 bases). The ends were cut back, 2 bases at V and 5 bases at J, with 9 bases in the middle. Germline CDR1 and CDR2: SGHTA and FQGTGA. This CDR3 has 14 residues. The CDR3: CASSLEGVTGELFF. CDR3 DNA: TGTGCCAGCAGCTTAGAGGGAGTGACCGGGGAGCTGTTTTTT.

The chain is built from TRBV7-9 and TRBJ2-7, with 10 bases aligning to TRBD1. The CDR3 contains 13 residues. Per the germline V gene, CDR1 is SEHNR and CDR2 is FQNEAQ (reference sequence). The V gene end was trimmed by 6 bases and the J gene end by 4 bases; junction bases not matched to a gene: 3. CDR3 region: CASRRGQGYEQYF. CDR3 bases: TGTGCCAGCAGGCGGGGACAGGGGTACGAGCAGTACTTC.

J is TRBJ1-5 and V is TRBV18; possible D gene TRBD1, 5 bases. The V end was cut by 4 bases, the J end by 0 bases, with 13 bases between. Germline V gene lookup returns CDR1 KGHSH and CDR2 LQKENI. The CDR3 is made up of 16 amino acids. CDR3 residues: CASSQNRGLSNQPQHF. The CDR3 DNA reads TGTGCCAGCTCACAGAATCGGGGCCTTAGCAATCAGCCCCAGCATTTT. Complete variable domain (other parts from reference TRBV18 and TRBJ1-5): NAGVMQNPRHLVRRRGQEARLRCSPMKGHSHVYWYRQLPEEGLKFMVYLQKENIIDESGMPKERFSAEFPKEGPSILRIQQVVRGDSAAYFCASSQNRGLSNQPQHFGDGTRLSIL.

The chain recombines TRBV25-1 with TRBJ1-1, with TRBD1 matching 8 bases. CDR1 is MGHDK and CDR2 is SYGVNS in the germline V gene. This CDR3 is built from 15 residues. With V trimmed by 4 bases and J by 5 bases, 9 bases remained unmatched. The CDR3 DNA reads TGTGCCAGCAGTGCAAACAGGGGGAGGGGTACTGAAGCTTTCTTT. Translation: CASSANRGRGTEAFF.

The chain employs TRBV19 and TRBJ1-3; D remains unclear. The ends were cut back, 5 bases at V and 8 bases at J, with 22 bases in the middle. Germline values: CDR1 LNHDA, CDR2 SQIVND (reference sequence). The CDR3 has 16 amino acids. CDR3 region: CASSFGRRSSGDTIYF. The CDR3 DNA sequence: TGTGCCAGTAGTTTCGGACGGAGAAGTAGTGGTGACACCATATATTTT.

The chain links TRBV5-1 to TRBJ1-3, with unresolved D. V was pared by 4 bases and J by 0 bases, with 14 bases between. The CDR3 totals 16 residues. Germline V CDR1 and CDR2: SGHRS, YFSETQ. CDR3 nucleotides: TGCGCCAGCAGCCTGTCGGAACTCAACTCTGGAAACACCATATATTTT. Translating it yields CASSLSELNSGNTIYF.

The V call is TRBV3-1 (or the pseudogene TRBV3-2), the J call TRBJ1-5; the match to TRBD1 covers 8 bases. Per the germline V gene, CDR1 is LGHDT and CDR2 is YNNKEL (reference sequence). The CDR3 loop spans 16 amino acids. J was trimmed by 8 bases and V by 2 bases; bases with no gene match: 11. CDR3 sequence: CASSQQGGGQGEPQHF. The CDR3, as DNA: TGTGCCAGCAGCCAACAGGGGGGTGGACAGGGAGAGCCCCAGCATTTT.

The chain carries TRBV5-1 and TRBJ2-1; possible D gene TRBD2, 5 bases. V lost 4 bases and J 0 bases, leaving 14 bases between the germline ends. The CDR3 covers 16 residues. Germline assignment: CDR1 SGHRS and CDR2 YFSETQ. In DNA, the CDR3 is TGCGCCAGCAGCGCCGCCCCAGCGGACTCCTACAATGAGCAGTTCTTC. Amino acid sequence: CASSAAPADSYNEQFF.

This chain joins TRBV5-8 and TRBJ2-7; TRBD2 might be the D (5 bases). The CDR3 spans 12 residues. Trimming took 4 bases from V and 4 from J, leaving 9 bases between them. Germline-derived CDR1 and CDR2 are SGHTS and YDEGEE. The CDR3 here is CASSPRRYEQYF. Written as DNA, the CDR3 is TGTGCCAGCAGCCCTCGGAGGTACGAGCAGTACTTC.

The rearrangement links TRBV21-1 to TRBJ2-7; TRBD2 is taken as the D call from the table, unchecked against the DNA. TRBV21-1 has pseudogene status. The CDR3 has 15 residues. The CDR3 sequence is CASSGVAALCYEQYF. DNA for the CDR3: TGTGCCAGCAGCGGGGTAGCGGCCTTGTGCTACGAGCAGTACTTC.

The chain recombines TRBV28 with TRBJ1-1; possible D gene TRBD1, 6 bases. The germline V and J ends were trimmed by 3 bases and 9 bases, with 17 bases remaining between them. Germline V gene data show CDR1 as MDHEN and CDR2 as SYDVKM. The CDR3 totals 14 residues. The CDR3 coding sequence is TGTGCCAGCAGTTTGGTGGGTGGGGGGCGCCAAGCTTTCTTT. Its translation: CASSLVGGGRQAFF.

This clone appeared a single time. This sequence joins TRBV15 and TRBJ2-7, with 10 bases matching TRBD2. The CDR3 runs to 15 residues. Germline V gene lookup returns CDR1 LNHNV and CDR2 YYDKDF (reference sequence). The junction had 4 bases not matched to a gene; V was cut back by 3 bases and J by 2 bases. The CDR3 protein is CATSSIGLAAYEQYF. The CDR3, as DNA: TGTGCCACCAGCAGTATCGGACTAGCGGCCTACGAGCAGTACTTC.

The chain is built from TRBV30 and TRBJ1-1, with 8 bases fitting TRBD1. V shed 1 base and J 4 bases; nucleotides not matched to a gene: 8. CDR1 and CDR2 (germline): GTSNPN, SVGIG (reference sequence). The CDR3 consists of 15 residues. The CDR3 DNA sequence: TGTGCCTGGAGTGAGGGGGACAGGAGGACCACTGAAGCTTTCTTT. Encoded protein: CAWSEGDRRTTEAFF.

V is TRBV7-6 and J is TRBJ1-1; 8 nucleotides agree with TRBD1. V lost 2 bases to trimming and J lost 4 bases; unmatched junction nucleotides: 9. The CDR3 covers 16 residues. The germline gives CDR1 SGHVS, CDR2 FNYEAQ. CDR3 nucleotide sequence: TGTGCCAGCAGCTTATACGGACAGGGAGGGGGCACTGAAGCTTTCTTT. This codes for CASSLYGQGGGTEAFF.

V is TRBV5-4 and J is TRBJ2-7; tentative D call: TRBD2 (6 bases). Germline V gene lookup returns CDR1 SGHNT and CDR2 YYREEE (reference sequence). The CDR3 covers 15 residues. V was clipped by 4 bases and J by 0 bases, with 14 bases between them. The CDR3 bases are TGTGCCAGCAGCCCTACTAGCACAACCTCCTACGAGCAGTACTTC. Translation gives CASSPTSTTSYEQYF.

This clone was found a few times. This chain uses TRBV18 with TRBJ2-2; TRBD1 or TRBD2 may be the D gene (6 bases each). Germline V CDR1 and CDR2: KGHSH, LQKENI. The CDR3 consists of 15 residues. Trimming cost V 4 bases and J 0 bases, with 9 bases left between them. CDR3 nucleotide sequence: TGTGCCAGCTCACAGGGGGAGGCGAACACCGGGGAGCTGTTTTTT. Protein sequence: CASSQGEANTGELFF.

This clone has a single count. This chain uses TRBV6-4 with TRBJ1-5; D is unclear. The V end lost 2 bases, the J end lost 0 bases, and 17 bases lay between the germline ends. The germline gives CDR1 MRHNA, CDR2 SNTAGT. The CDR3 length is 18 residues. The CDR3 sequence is CASSDVGPCRYSNQPQHF. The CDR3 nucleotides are TGTGCCAGCAGTGACGTCGGACCATGCAGATATAGCAATCAGCCCCAGCATTTT.

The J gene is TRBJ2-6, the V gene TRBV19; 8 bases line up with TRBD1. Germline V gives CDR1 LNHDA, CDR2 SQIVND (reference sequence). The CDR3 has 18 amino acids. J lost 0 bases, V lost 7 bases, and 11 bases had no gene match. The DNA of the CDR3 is TGTGCCAGTACCGCTGGCCAGGGGGCTTTCTCTGGGGCCAACGTCCTGACTTTC. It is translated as CASTAGQGAFSGANVLTF.

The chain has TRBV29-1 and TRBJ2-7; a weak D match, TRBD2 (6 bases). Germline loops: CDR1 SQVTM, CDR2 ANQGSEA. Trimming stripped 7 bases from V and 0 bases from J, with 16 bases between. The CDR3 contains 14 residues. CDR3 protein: CSGAGGETSYEQYF. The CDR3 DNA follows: TGCAGCGGGGCCGGAGGGGAAACCTCCTACGAGCAGTACTTC.

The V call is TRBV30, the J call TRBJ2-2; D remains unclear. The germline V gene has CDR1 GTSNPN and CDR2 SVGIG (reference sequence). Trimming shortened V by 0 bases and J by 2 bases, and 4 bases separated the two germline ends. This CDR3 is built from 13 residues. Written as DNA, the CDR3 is TGTGCCTGGAGTGTACTCAACACCGGGGAGCTGTTTTTT. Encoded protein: CAWSVLNTGELFF. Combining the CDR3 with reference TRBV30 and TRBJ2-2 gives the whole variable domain SQTIHQWPATLVQPVGSPLSLECTVEGTSNPNLYWYRQAAGRGLQLLFYSVGIGQISSEVPQNLSASRPQDRQFILSSKKLLLSDSGFYLCAWSVLNTGELFFGEGSRLTVL.

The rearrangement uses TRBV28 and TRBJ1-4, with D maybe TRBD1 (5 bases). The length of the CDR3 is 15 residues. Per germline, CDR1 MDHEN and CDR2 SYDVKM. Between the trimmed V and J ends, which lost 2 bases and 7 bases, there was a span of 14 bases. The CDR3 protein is CASSLPGRIGEKLFF. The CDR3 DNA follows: TGTGCCAGCAGTTTACCAGGGCGGATAGGTGAAAAACTGTTTTTT.

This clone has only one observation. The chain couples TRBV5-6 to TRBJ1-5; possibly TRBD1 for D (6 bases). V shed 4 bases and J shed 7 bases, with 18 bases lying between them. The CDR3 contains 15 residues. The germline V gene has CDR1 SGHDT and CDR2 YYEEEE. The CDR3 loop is CASSGGAREGQPQHF. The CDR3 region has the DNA TGTGCCAGCAGCGGGGGCGCCAGGGAGGGCCAGCCCCAGCATTTT.

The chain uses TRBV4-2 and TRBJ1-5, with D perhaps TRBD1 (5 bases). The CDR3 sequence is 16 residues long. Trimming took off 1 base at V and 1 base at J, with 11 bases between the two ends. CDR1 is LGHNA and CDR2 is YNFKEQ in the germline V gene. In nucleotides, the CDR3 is TGTGCCAGCAGCCAAGGGCAGGGTACGAGCAATCAGCCCCAGCATTTT. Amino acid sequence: CASSQGQGTSNQPQHF.

The CDR3 loop reads CASSVSTSARSYEQYF. The CDR3 region has the DNA TGTGCCAGCAGCGTCTCAACTAGCGCACGCTCCTACGAGCAGTACTTC. The chain recombines TRBV9 with TRBJ2-7; 7 nucleotides agree with TRBD2. Per germline, CDR1 SGDLS and CDR2 YYNGEE. Trimming removed 2 bases from V and 0 bases from J; junction bases left unmatched: 8. The CDR3 totals 16 residues.

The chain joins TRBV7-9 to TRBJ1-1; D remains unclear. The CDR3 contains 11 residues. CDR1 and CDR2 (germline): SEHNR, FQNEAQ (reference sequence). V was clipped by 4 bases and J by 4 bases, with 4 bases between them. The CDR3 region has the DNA TGTGCCAGCAGCTCCGCCACTGAAGCTTTCTTT. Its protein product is CASSSATEAFF.

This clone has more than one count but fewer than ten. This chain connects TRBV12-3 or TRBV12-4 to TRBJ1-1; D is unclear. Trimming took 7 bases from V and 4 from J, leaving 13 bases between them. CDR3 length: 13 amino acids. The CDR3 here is CASIREGGTEAFF. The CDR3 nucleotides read TGTGCCAGCATTAGGGAGGGAGGCACTGAAGCTTTCTTT.

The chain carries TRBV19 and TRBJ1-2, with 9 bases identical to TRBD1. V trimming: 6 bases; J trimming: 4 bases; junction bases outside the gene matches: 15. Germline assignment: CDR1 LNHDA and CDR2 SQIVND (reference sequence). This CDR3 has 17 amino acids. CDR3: CASSPPGQGRRVYGYTF. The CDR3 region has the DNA TGTGCCAGTAGCCCCCCGGGACAGGGCCGACGGGTCTATGGCTACACCTTC.

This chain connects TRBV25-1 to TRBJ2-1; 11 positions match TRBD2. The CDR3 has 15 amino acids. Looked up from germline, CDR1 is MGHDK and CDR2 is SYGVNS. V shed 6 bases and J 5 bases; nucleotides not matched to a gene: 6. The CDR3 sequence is CASRTGTSGHNEQFF. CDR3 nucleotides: TGTGCCAGCAGGACCGGGACTAGCGGCCACAATGAGCAGTTCTTC.